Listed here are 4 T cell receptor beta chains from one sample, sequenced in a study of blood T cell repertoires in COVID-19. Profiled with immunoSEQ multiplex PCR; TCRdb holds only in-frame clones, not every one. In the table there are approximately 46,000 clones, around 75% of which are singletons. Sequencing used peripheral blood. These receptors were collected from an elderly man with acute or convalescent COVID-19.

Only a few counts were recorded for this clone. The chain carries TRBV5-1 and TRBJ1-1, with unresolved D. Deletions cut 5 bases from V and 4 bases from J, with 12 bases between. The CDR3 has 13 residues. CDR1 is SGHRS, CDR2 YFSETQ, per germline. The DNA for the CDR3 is TGCGCCAGCAGTCCCCCCGCGCGCACTGAAGCTTTCTTT. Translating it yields CASSPPARTEAFF.

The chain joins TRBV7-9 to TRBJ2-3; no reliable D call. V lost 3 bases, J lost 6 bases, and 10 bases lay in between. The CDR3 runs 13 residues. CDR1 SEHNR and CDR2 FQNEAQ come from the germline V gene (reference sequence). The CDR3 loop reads CASSLGLGDTQYF. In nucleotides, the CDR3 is TGTGCCAGCAGCTTGGGCCTTGGCGATACGCAGTATTTT.

The CDR3 protein is CASSRILGLSYNEQFF. CDR3 coding DNA: TGTGCCAGCAGCAGAATCCTAGGACTATCCTACAATGAGCAGTTCTTC. The chain employs TRBV7-8 and TRBJ2-1; weak D call: TRBD2 (6 bases). V was trimmed by 5 bases and J by 1 base, leaving 15 bases between them. The CDR3 sequence is 16 residues long. Germline CDR1 reads SGHVS; CDR2 reads FQNEAQ.

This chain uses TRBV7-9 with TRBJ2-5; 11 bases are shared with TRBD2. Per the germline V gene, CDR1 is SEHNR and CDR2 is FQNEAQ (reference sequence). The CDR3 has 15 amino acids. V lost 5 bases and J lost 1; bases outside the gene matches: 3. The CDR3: CASSTGTSGQETQYF. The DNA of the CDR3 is TGTGCCAGCAGCACAGGGACTAGCGGCCAAGAGACCCAGTACTTC.